Below are 32 T cell receptor beta chains sequenced from a single sample in a study of human T cells and chemical hapten exposure. TCRdb reprocessed the RACE reads with MiXCR, giving one entry per CDR3 protein. This sample carries around 100,000 distinct CDR3 sequences, 10% to 11% of them seen once, and the ten largest clones take around 3.3%. Stated time point: pre-sensitization, week 0. This sample's treatment: therapeutic diphenylcyclopropenone sensitization with weekly scalp DPC. This material consisted of whole blood, taken in connection with sensitization to the hapten diphenylcyclopropenone (DPC). Receptors originate from a woman between 55 and 75 years old with alopecia areata. Some clones in this sample may be carry-over from other donors' samples.

To note about this clonotype: This clone may be a read error of a much larger clone one base away. This rearrangement joins TRBV27 to TRBJ2-2, with D possibly being TRBD2 (6 bases). CDR3 length: 14 amino acids. The V gene's germline CDR1 is MNHEY and CDR2 SMNVEV (reference sequence). CDR3 loop: CPSSQEGGAGELFF. The DNA of the CDR3 is TGTCCCAGCAGTCAGGAGGGTGGGGCCGGGGAGCTGTTTTTT.

V is TRBV6-5 and J is TRBJ1-5; D perhaps matches TRBD1 (5 bases). The CDR3 covers 14 residues. Germline V CDR1 and CDR2: MNHEY, SVGAGI. Trimming took 2 bases from V and 7 from J, leaving 12 bases between them. CDR3 region: CASSYVRGRQPQHF. The DNA for the CDR3 is TGTGCCAGCAGTTACGTTAGGGGAAGACAGCCCCAGCATTTT.

J is TRBJ1-1 and V is TRBV3-1; D is unclear. The CDR3 is made up of 14 amino acids. Looked up from germline, CDR1 is LGHDT and CDR2 is YNNKEL (reference sequence). The V end lost 2 bases, the J end lost 8 bases, and 15 bases lay between the germline ends. As DNA, the CDR3 is TGTGCCAGCAGCCAAAAGGGCCGAGGGAAGGAAGCTTTCTTT. Translation: CASSQKGRGKEAFF.

This clonotype was observed at least ten times. V and J are TRBV12-3 or TRBV12-4 and TRBJ2-1, with TRBD1 matching 8 bases. The CDR3 runs 15 residues. V lost 5 bases, J lost 5 bases, and 8 bases stayed unmatched. The DNA for the CDR3 is TGTGCCAGCAGTCCCTGGACAGGGATCCACAATGAGCAGTTCTTC. It encodes CASSPWTGIHNEQFF.

This clonotype occurred many times. The chain links TRBV6-5 to TRBJ2-1; 12 bases agree with TRBD2. Germline CDR1 reads MNHEY; CDR2 reads SVGAGI. The CDR3 has 15 residues. V dropped 2 bases and J dropped 10; count of bases not matched to a gene: 6. The CDR3 nucleotides read TGTGCCAGCAGTTACACTAGCGGGGGGCCCCAGGAGCAGTTCTTC. Amino acids: CASSYTSGGPQEQFF.

The V gene is TRBV6-5, the J gene TRBJ1-1; a weak D match, TRBD1 (5 bases). The CDR3 loop spans 15 amino acids. Trimming cost V 0 bases and J 2 bases, with 10 bases left between them. Germline V gene data show CDR1 as MNHEY and CDR2 as SVGAGI. In nucleotides, the CDR3 is TGTGCCAGCAGTTACTCGTGGCAGGGTAACACTGAAGCTTTCTTT. Translation: CASSYSWQGNTEAFF.

In this sample, this clonotype turned up a few times. The chain recombines TRBV4-2 with TRBJ1-5, with a weak D call TRBD1 (5 bases). CDR1 is LGHNA, CDR2 YNFKEQ, per germline. This CDR3 comprises 17 residues. The germline V and J ends were trimmed by 0 bases and 1 base, with 13 bases remaining between them. The DNA for the CDR3 is TGTGCCAGCAGCCAAGAAGGAGGGGATGTAAGCAATCAGCCCCAGCATTTT. Protein sequence: CASSQEGGDVSNQPQHF.

Many counts were recorded for this clonotype. The chain uses TRBV20-1 and TRBJ2-4; the match to TRBD1 covers 8 bases. CDR1 is DFQATT and CDR2 is SNEGSKA in the germline V gene (reference sequence). The CDR3 sequence is 17 residues long. The trim removed 0 bases at V and 0 bases at J, leaving 7 bases unmatched. The CDR3 loop reads CSARDGDRFLAKNIQYF. CDR3 sequence (DNA): TGCAGTGCTAGAGATGGGGACAGGTTCTTAGCCAAAAACATTCAGTACTTC.

This clonotype was seen repeatedly, ten times or more. The rearrangement uses TRBV12-5 and TRBJ1-1; unclear D gene. The ends were cut back, 6 bases at V and 1 base at J, with 9 bases in the middle. The CDR3 sequence is 13 residues long. The germline gives CDR1 LGHNT, CDR2 FRNRAP. The CDR3 DNA reads as TGTGCTAGTGGCCTCAATACGAACACTGAAGCTTTCTTT. This translates into CASGLNTNTEAFF. Variable domain in full (rest from reference TRBV12-5 and TRBJ1-1): DARVTQTPRHKVTEMGQEVTMRCQPILGHNTVFWYRQTMMQGLELLAYFRNRAPLDDSGMPKDRFSAEMPDATLATLKIQPSEPRDSAVYFCASGLNTNTEAFFGQGTRLTVV.

This clonotype was observed a handful of times. The chain recombines TRBV2 with TRBJ2-5; 11 bases map to TRBD1. V gave up 7 bases and J gave up 4 bases; unmatched junction bases: 2. The CDR3 loop spans 13 amino acids. Germline V gene data show CDR1 as SNHLY and CDR2 as FYNNEI. This CDR3 reads CASKGTGGETQYF. CDR3 sequence (DNA): TGTGCCAGCAAAGGGACAGGGGGAGAGACCCAGTACTTC. Based on the CDR3 plus reference TRBV2 and TRBJ2-5, the full variable domain is EPEVTQTPSHQVTQMGQEVILRCVPISNHLYFYWYRQILGQKVEFLVSFYNNEISEKSEIFDDQFSVERPDGSNFTLKIRSTKLEDSAMYFCASKGTGGETQYFGPGTRLLVL.

A note on this clonotype: This sequence may be a read error, since a much larger clone differs from it by one base. The gene calls are TRBV7-9 and TRBJ2-7; D possibly corresponds to TRBD1 (5 bases). Per the germline V gene, CDR1 is SEHNR and CDR2 is FQNEAQ (reference sequence). This CDR3 comprises 13 residues. The CDR3 region is CVSSAGHTYEQYF. DNA for the CDR3: TGTGTCAGCAGCGCCGGACATACCTACGAGCAGTACTTC. The full variable domain, rest sourced from reference TRBV7-9 and TRBJ2-7, is DTGVSQNPRHKITKRGQNVTFRCDPISEHNRLYWYRQTLGQGPEFLTYFQNEAQLEKSRLLSDRFSAERPKGSFSTLEIQRTEQGDSAMYLCVSSAGHTYEQYFGPGTRLTVT.

This clonotype has more than one count but fewer than ten. The rearrangement joins TRBV6-4 to TRBJ1-2; perhaps TRBD1 as D (5 bases). The CDR3 totals 13 residues. V lost 6 bases to trimming and J lost 6 bases, with 14 bases between them. Germline loops: CDR1 MRHNA, CDR2 SNTAGT. The CDR3 reads CASRGRGSDGYTF. The CDR3 region has the DNA TGTGCCAGCAGAGGACGGGGCAGCGATGGCTACACCTTC.

The rearrangement joins TRBV6-1 to TRBJ2-2; D unclear. CDR1 is MNHNS, CDR2 SASEGT, per germline. The CDR3 totals 15 residues. V was trimmed by 4 bases and J by 4 bases, leaving 13 bases between them. The DNA for the CDR3 is TGTGCCAGCAGTGGGTACAGAGGACCCACCGGGGAGCTGTTTTTT. Translating gives CASSGYRGPTGELFF.

The chain is built from TRBV24-1 and TRBJ2-1; D is unclear. The germline gives CDR1 KGHDR, CDR2 SFDVKD. This CDR3 has 13 amino acids. Trimming shortened V by 2 bases and J by 9 bases, and 10 bases separated the two germline ends. For the CDR3, the DNA is TGTGCCACCAGTGATTCCGCGTACCCTGAGCAGTTCTTC. Translating gives CATSDSAYPEQFF.

This clonotype was seen at least ten times. V gene TRBV4-1 combines with J gene TRBJ1-5; 9 nucleotides align to TRBD1. The CDR3 spans 18 residues. Germline lookup yields CDR1 MGHRA and CDR2 YSYEKL. V lost 0 bases and J lost 5; bases outside the gene matches: 11. The CDR3 protein is CASSQEPPPTGGYQPQHF. The CDR3 DNA reads TGCGCCAGCAGCCAAGAGCCTCCTCCCACAGGGGGCTATCAGCCCCAGCATTTT.

This clonotype appeared many times. The V gene is TRBV21-1, the J gene TRBJ1-4; whether TRBD1, the table's D call, matches the DNA was not checked. TRBV21-1 is noted as a pseudogene. The CDR3 totals 20 residues. The DNA for the CDR3 is TGTGCCAGCAGCAAAGAGAGGCGACAGAAGGAAGTAGCAACTAATGAAAAACTGTTTTTT. Residues: CASSKERRQKEVATNEKLFF.

The CDR3, as DNA: TGTGCCAAGATCGGCTCACGGTGGCGGATCAATTCGAACACCGGGGAGCTGTTTTTT. Residues: CAKIGSRWRINSNTGELFF. The chain carries TRBV6-5 and TRBJ2-2; D ambiguous. Germline values: CDR1 MNHEY, CDR2 SVGAGI. V was cut by 10 bases and J by 0 bases, with 27 bases left in between. There are 19 residues in the CDR3.

This clonotype was counted ten times or more. The genes are TRBV5-1 and TRBJ1-2; D is unresolved. The CDR3 loop spans 15 amino acids. In germline, CDR1 is SGHRS, CDR2 YFSETQ. Trimming removed 2 bases from V and 6 bases from J, with 17 bases in between. For the CDR3, the DNA is TGCGCCAGCAGCTTAACTCCGGGCCGAACAAATGGCTACACCTTC. Translating gives CASSLTPGRTNGYTF.

This clonotype was detected a few times. The V gene is TRBV7-9, the J gene TRBJ1-1, with D unresolved. The germline V gene encodes CDR1 SEHNR and CDR2 FQNEAQ (reference sequence). V was clipped by 1 base and J by 7 bases, with 7 bases between them. The CDR3 consists of 12 residues. This CDR3 is CASSLVDGEAFF. As DNA, the CDR3 is TGTGCCAGCAGCTTAGTGGACGGTGAAGCTTTCTTT.

V and J are TRBV12-3 or TRBV12-4 and TRBJ1-6; the match to TRBD1 covers 7 bases. V trimming: 5 bases; J trimming: 4 bases; junction bases outside the gene matches: 8. The CDR3 sequence is 16 residues long. The CDR3 sequence is CASSMTGIVYNSPLHF. DNA of the CDR3: TGTGCCAGCAGTATGACAGGGATCGTTTATAATTCACCCCTCCACTTT.

The rearrangement links TRBV20-1 to TRBJ1-1, with TRBD1 matching 7 bases. This CDR3 region has 12 residues. The J segment lost 4 bases and the V segment lost 4 bases, leaving 3 bases of the junction unmatched. Germline V gene lookup returns CDR1 DFQATT and CDR2 SNEGSKA (reference sequence). The CDR3 region has the DNA TGCAGTGCTACCAGGGGGAGCACTGAAGCTTTCTTT. Protein sequence: CSATRGSTEAFF.

The rearrangement links TRBV20-1 to TRBJ2-5; the D gene is possibly TRBD2 (6 bases). The V end lost 4 bases, the J end lost 2 bases, and 14 bases lay between the germline ends. The CDR3 runs to 14 residues. The germline gives CDR1 DFQATT, CDR2 SNEGSKA (reference sequence). The CDR3 region has the DNA TGCAGTGCTACGGCGCGGGGCGAGCAAGAGACCCAGTACTTC. Translated: CSATARGEQETQYF.

This clonotype was counted at least ten times. The chain combines TRBV20-1 with TRBJ1-5; tentative D call: TRBD1 (6 bases). CDR1 is DFQATT and CDR2 is SNEGSKA in the germline V gene (reference sequence). V lost 6 bases and J 5 bases, leaving 17 bases between the germline ends. The CDR3 length is 14 residues. The DNA for the CDR3 is TGCAGTGCCAGTCGGGGGGCGCCGGATCAGCCCCAGCATTTT. It translates to CSASRGAPDQPQHF.

The chain joins TRBV19 to TRBJ1-2, with D perhaps TRBD1 (6 bases). The CDR3 consists of 15 residues. The V gene's germline CDR1 is LNHDA and CDR2 SQIVND (reference sequence). The V end was cut by 6 bases, the J end by 4 bases, with 18 bases between. CDR3 region: CASRESLDSSYGYTF. CDR3 in DNA: TGTGCCAGTAGGGAGAGCTTGGACAGCAGCTATGGCTACACCTTC.

This clonotype was observed once. A read error is possible here, since a much larger clone lies one base away. The chain couples TRBV6-6 to TRBJ1-3; D is ambiguous. The germline V gene encodes CDR1 MNHNY and CDR2 SVGAGI (reference sequence). Trimming removed 2 bases from V and 9 bases from J, with 20 bases in between. There are 16 residues in the CDR3. The chain's CDR3 is CASSYASLAVGVTIYF. CDR3 in DNA: TGTGCCAGCAGTTACGCCAGCTTGGCCGTCGGGGTCACCATATATTTT.

This chain uses TRBV11-2 with TRBJ2-1; D gene unclear. The CDR3 totals 13 residues. Trimming took 0 bases from V and 4 from J, leaving 4 bases between them. Germline V CDR1 and CDR2: SGHAT, FQNNGV. The CDR3 protein is CASSLEEYNEQFF. CDR3 nucleotides: TGTGCCAGCAGCTTAGAGGAGTACAATGAGCAGTTCTTC.

This clonotype was detected many times. The chain is built from TRBV9 and TRBJ2-5, with D perhaps matching TRBD1 or TRBD2 (5 bases each). Germline CDR1 is SGDLS and CDR2 is YYNGEE. The V end lost 4 bases, the J end lost 6 bases, and 19 bases lay between the germline ends. The CDR3 sequence is 15 residues long. The CDR3 DNA reads as TGTGCCAGCAGCCCCTCCGGGTCCTCGGGGCAGACCCAGTACTTC. This gives the protein CASSPSGSSGQTQYF.

In this sample, this clonotype turned up many times. The chain employs TRBV27 and TRBJ1-5, with D unclear. CDR1 is MNHEY, CDR2 SMNVEV, per germline (reference sequence). The CDR3 runs 14 residues. The V end was cut by 5 bases, the J end by 0 bases, with 8 bases between. The CDR3 loop is CASSPNLSNQPQHF. Here the CDR3 DNA reads TGTGCCAGCAGTCCGAATCTTAGCAATCAGCCCCAGCATTTT.

The chain couples TRBV2 to TRBJ2-7, with 11 bases matching TRBD2. Trimming removed 3 bases from V and 7 bases from J; junction bases left unmatched: 5. The germline gives CDR1 SNHLY, CDR2 FYNNEI. This CDR3 has 14 amino acids. In DNA form, the CDR3 reads TGTGCCAGCAGTGACCTACTAGCGGGGGTTGAGCAGTACTTC. Encoded protein: CASSDLLAGVEQYF.

The table lists this clonotype with many counts. This chain links TRBV7-3 with TRBJ2-5, with TRBD1 identical over 10 bases. CDR1 and CDR2 from the germline V gene are SGHTA and FQGTGA. There are 17 residues in the CDR3. V gave up 3 bases and J gave up 2 bases; unmatched junction bases: 9. CDR3 coding DNA: TGTGCCAGCAGCTTTATCCCGGGACAGGGGTATCAAGAGACCCAGTACTTC. Protein: CASSFIPGQGYQETQYF.

A few counts support this clonotype. The genes are TRBV18 and TRBJ1-6; D gene unclear. Germline loops: CDR1 KGHSH, CDR2 LQKENI. The V gene lost 2 bases and the J gene lost 5 bases, with 10 bases spanning the gap. The CDR3 is made up of 15 amino acids. The DNA of the CDR3 is TGTGCCAGCTCACCAACAACTTCGAATAATTCACCCCTCCACTTT. This encodes CASSPTTSNNSPLHF.

There are many counts of this clonotype. The V call is TRBV9, the J call TRBJ2-1; 11 bases align to TRBD2. The CDR3 sequence is 16 residues long. Germline V gene data show CDR1 as SGDLS and CDR2 as YYNGEE. Trimming cost V 5 bases and J 3 bases; bases outside gene matches: 7. The CDR3 loop is CASSPTSGGLYNEQFF. Written as DNA, the CDR3 is TGTGCCAGCAGTCCCACTAGCGGGGGACTCTACAATGAGCAGTTCTTC.